The present T cell receptor beta chain was sequenced within a study of shared clonotypes between healthy human individuals. At the level of the study: Aged 18 to 49, the donors were a couple of women and three men.

CDR1 and CDR2 from the germline V gene are SNHLY and FYNNEI. This CDR3 contains 15 residues. Between the trimmed V and J ends, which lost 7 bases and 7 bases, there was a span of 22 bases. About this clone: A much larger clone differs by one base, so this may be a read error.

TCRdb's table, derived via immunoSEQ multiplex PCR, lists solely in-frame clones and lacks some. This table has 520,000 or so clones, approximately 85% appearing once. Sequenced input: PBMCs. The TCR comes from a middle-aged woman in good health. Some clones in this sample may be carry-over from other donors' samples. The J gene is TRBJ2-5, the V gene TRBV2; the D gene is possibly TRBD2 (6 bases). CDR3 loop: CASNPTGTLAVTQYF. The CDR3 DNA is TGTGCCAGCAATCCTACCGGGACTTTAGCCGTGACCCAGTACTTC.